These T cell receptor beta chains were read from a single sample in a study of T cell repertoires in cytomegalovirus infection. One entry per CDR3 protein, called by TCRdb with MiXCR from the reads. The sample consists of more than 140,000 distinct CDR3 sequences, 5.5% to 7% of them appearing once. Sequencing was done on a sample of PBMCs. These receptor sequences come from a human donor in good health (CMV status not recorded). Some clones in this sample may be carry-over from other donors' samples. The CDR3 runs from the conserved cysteine through the conserved F or W. Each record gives: clone size, V gene, D gene, J gene, CDR3 protein, CDR3 DNA. A D gene is named only where the DNA matches it firmly. Rows may omit the clone size; those that give it use once, few, many or a size class.

clone size: few; V gene: TRBV5-6; D gene: NA; J gene: TRBJ1-3; CDR3 protein: CASSPGTTGNTIYF; CDR3 DNA: TGTGCCAGCAGCCCTGGGACAACTGGAAACACCATATATTTT
clone size: NA; V gene: TRBV28; D gene: NA; J gene: TRBJ1-2; CDR3 protein: CASSLVGAYGYTF; CDR3 DNA: TGTGCCAGCAGTTTAGTGGGGGCCTATGGCTACACCTTC
clone size: NA; V gene: TRBV7-9; D gene: NA; J gene: TRBJ2-1; CDR3 protein: CASSLDGGGPRNEQFF; CDR3 DNA: TGTGCCAGCAGCTTAGATGGGGGGGGGCCTCGGAATGAGCAGTTCTTC
clone size: many; V gene: TRBV7-2; D gene: TRBD2; J gene: TRBJ2-3; CDR3 protein: CASSQGLAADTQYF; CDR3 DNA: TGTGCCAGCAGCCAAGGACTAGCGGCAGATACGCAGTATTTT
clone size: many; V gene: TRBV7-2; D gene: NA; J gene: TRBJ1-2; CDR3 protein: CASSLDLGRGEDGYTF; CDR3 DNA: TGTGCCAGCAGCTTAGATTTGGGCAGGGGAGAGGATGGCTACACCTTC
clone size: many; V gene: TRBV7-2; D gene: NA; J gene: TRBJ2-2; CDR3 protein: CASSFRDVRLNTGELFF; CDR3 DNA: TGTGCCAGCAGCTTCCGGGACGTAAGATTGAACACCGGGGAGCTGTTTTTT
clone size: many; V gene: TRBV10-3; D gene: NA; J gene: TRBJ1-3; CDR3 protein: CAISESGSGNTIYF; CDR3 DNA: TGTGCCATCAGTGAGTCGGGGTCTGGAAACACCATATATTTT
clone size: many; V gene: TRBV20-1; D gene: NA; J gene: TRBJ2-1; CDR3 protein: CSAWTDNEQFF; CDR3 DNA: TGCAGTGCTTGGACCGACAATGAGCAGTTCTTC
clone size: few; V gene: TRBV7-8; D gene: NA; J gene: TRBJ1-1; CDR3 protein: CASRGMNTEAFF; CDR3 DNA: TGTGCCAGCAGAGGAATGAACACTGAAGCTTTCTTT
clone size: many; V gene: TRBV7-2; D gene: NA; J gene: TRBJ2-3; CDR3 protein: CASAATAGTDTQYF; CDR3 DNA: TGTGCCAGCGCCGCCACAGCGGGCACAGATACGCAGTATTTT
clone size: many; V gene: TRBV4-1; D gene: NA; J gene: TRBJ2-7; CDR3 protein: CASSQEINPLYEQYF; CDR3 DNA: TGCGCCAGCAGCCAAGAGATCAACCCCCTCTACGAGCAGTACTTC
clone size: many; V gene: TRBV7-2; D gene: TRBD2; J gene: TRBJ2-3; CDR3 protein: CASSLAASGGAGDTQYF; CDR3 DNA: TGTGCCAGCAGCTTAGCGGCTAGCGGGGGGGCCGGAGATACGCAGTATTTT
clone size: many; V gene: TRBV13; D gene: TRBD1; J gene: TRBJ2-5; CDR3 protein: CASSLSPGGYETQYF; CDR3 DNA: TGTGCCAGCAGCTTATCCCCAGGGGGCTATGAGACCCAGTACTTC
clone size: many; V gene: TRBV10-3; D gene: NA; J gene: TRBJ2-5; CDR3 protein: CAISDGAGTQYF; CDR3 DNA: TGTGCCATCAGTGACGGGGCTGGCACCCAGTACTTC
clone size: few; V gene: TRBV6-2/TRBV6-3; D gene: TRBD1; J gene: TRBJ2-7; CDR3 protein: CASRDVGQAIYEQYF; CDR3 DNA: TGTGCCAGCAGGGACGTGGGACAGGCTATCTACGAGCAGTACTTC
clone size: NA; V gene: TRBV7-8; D gene: NA; J gene: TRBJ1-1; CDR3 protein: CASSLEFGARTEAFF; CDR3 DNA: TGTGCCAGCAGCTTAGAATTTGGCGCTCGAACTGAAGCTTTCTTT
clone size: many; V gene: TRBV2; D gene: NA; J gene: TRBJ1-5; CDR3 protein: CASSMANRNQPQHF; CDR3 DNA: TGTGCCAGCAGTATGGCAAATAGAAATCAGCCCCAGCATTTT
clone size: many; V gene: TRBV7-8; D gene: NA; J gene: TRBJ2-6; CDR3 protein: CASSSKSGRANVLTF; CDR3 DNA: TGTGCCAGCAGCTCCAAGTCTGGGAGGGCCAACGTCCTGACTTTC
clone size: NA; V gene: TRBV5-1; D gene: NA; J gene: TRBJ2-2; CDR3 protein: CASSGTQGTGELFF; CDR3 DNA: TGCGCCAGCAGCGGCACACAGGGAACCGGGGAGCTGTTTTTT
clone size: many; V gene: TRBV19; D gene: NA; J gene: TRBJ1-5; CDR3 protein: CASSAVFKYQPQHF; CDR3 DNA: TGTGCCAGTAGCGCGGTTTTCAAATATCAGCCCCAGCATTTT
clone size: NA; V gene: TRBV29-1; D gene: NA; J gene: TRBJ1-1; CDR3 protein: CSVKRANTEAFF; CDR3 DNA: TGCAGCGTTAAAAGGGCGAACACTGAAGCTTTCTTT
clone size: NA; V gene: TRBV5-6; D gene: NA; J gene: TRBJ2-7; CDR3 protein: CASSSFVDNSYEQYF; CDR3 DNA: TGTGCCAGCAGCTCTTTTGTCGACAACTCCTACGAGCAGTACTTC
clone size: many; V gene: TRBV12-3/TRBV12-4; D gene: NA; J gene: TRBJ1-1; CDR3 protein: CASSFKMNTEAFF; CDR3 DNA: TGTGCCAGCAGTTTCAAGATGAACACTGAAGCTTTCTTT
clone size: many; V gene: TRBV15; D gene: NA; J gene: TRBJ2-5; CDR3 protein: CATSRDSAAQETQYF; CDR3 DNA: TGTGCCACCAGCAGAGATAGCGCAGCTCAAGAGACCCAGTACTTC
clone size: many; V gene: TRBV28; D gene: TRBD2; J gene: TRBJ2-5; CDR3 protein: CASSSPQGLAQETQYF; CDR3 DNA: TGTGCCAGCAGCTCTCCCCAGGGACTAGCGCAAGAGACCCAGTACTTC
clone size: many; V gene: TRBV6-1; D gene: NA; J gene: TRBJ2-1; CDR3 protein: CASSYDTRSEQFF; CDR3 DNA: TGTGCCAGCAGTTATGATACTCGGAGTGAGCAGTTCTTC
clone size: many; V gene: TRBV7-2; D gene: TRBD1; J gene: TRBJ1-2; CDR3 protein: CASSLATGSNYGYTF; CDR3 DNA: TGTGCCAGCAGCTTAGCGACAGGGTCGAACTATGGCTACACCTTC
clone size: many; V gene: TRBV7-3; D gene: TRBD1; J gene: TRBJ2-1; CDR3 protein: CASRILPGGRSGNEQFF; CDR3 DNA: TGTGCCAGCAGAATCCTCCCAGGGGGACGTTCGGGCAATGAGCAGTTCTTC
clone size: many; V gene: TRBV11-1; D gene: NA; J gene: TRBJ1-1; CDR3 protein: CASSSQPGVMNTEAFF; CDR3 DNA: TGTGCCAGCAGCTCCCAACCCGGAGTCATGAACACTGAAGCTTTCTTT
clone size: many; V gene: TRBV7-2; D gene: NA; J gene: TRBJ2-2; CDR3 protein: CASRPSGTTNTGELFF; CDR3 DNA: TGTGCCAGCAGACCCTCCGGGACCACAAACACCGGGGAGCTGTTTTTT
clone size: many; V gene: TRBV7-2; D gene: NA; J gene: TRBJ1-2; CDR3 protein: CASSYEAGPYGYTF; CDR3 DNA: TGTGCCAGCAGCTATGAGGCCGGTCCCTATGGCTACACCTTC
clone size: many; V gene: TRBV28; D gene: NA; J gene: TRBJ1-4; CDR3 protein: CATTSPGALLDNEKLFF; CDR3 DNA: TGTGCCACCACCTCGCCGGGGGCTTTATTGGATAATGAAAAACTGTTTTTT
clone size: many; V gene: TRBV7-9; D gene: NA; J gene: TRBJ2-7; CDR3 protein: CASSFHHKVLSYEQYF; CDR3 DNA: TGTGCCAGCAGCTTCCACCATAAGGTACTCTCCTACGAGCAGTACTTC
clone size: few; V gene: TRBV18; D gene: NA; J gene: TRBJ1-2; CDR3 protein: CASSTVFPRTGNHYTF; CDR3 DNA: TGTGCCAGCTCAACAGTCTTCCCCAGAACAGGGAACCACTACACCTTC
clone size: many; V gene: TRBV4-2; D gene: NA; J gene: TRBJ2-7; CDR3 protein: CASSQRVGGASVFSHPYEQYF; CDR3 DNA: TGTGCCAGCAGCCAACGGGTCGGGGGTGCAAGCGTTTTTAGCCATCCCTACGAGCAGTACTTC
clone size: once; V gene: TRBV2; D gene: NA; J gene: TRBJ2-1; CDR3 protein: CASRDRDSSGRYNEQFF; CDR3 DNA: TGTGCCAGCAGGGACCGGGACTCCAGCGGGCGGTACAATGAGCAGTTCTTC
clone size: many; V gene: TRBV7-2; D gene: TRBD2; J gene: TRBJ2-5; CDR3 protein: CASSSGGEETQYF; CDR3 DNA: TGTGCCAGCTCTAGCGGGGGGGAGGAGACCCAGTACTTC
clone size: NA; V gene: TRBV20-1; D gene: TRBD2; J gene: TRBJ2-3; CDR3 protein: CSVGGEVDTQYF; CDR3 DNA: TGCAGCGTTGGGGGGGAGGTAGATACGCAGTATTTT